These T cell receptor beta chains were read from a single sample in a study of glioma-infiltrating T cells. One entry per CDR3 protein, called by TCRdb with MiXCR from the multiplex PCR reads. The sample holds about 400,000 distinct CDR3 sequences, roughly two fifths seen once. The specimen was glioma tissue, nonneoplastic brain tissue, or PBMCs (not recorded which). The receptors were gathered from a human donor with low-grade glioma or glioblastoma, undergoing nonglioma brain surgery, or in good health (not recorded which). The CDR3 runs from the conserved cysteine through the conserved F or W. Fields, in order: D gene, clone size, J gene, V gene, CDR3 protein, CDR3 DNA. A D gene is named only where the DNA matches it firmly. Not all rows give a size; the values are once, few, many and, for expanded clones, a class.

D gene: -; clone size: -; J gene: TRBJ2-3; V gene: TRBV20-1; CDR3 protein: CSATRLEGAGDTQYF; CDR3 DNA: TGCAGTGCTACCAGACTAGAAGGAGCCGGTGATACGCAGTATTTT
D gene: -; clone size: -; J gene: TRBJ2-5; V gene: TRBV27; CDR3 protein: CASSQGTGSAQYF; CDR3 DNA: TGTGCCAGCAGCCAAGGGACTGGGTCGGCCCAGTACTTC
D gene: TRBD1; clone size: few; J gene: TRBJ1-4; V gene: TRBV20-1; CDR3 protein: CSASRDRGNEKLFF; CDR3 DNA: TGCAGTGCTAGCCGGGACAGGGGAAATGAAAAACTGTTTTTT
D gene: -; clone size: -; J gene: TRBJ2-3; V gene: TRBV6-5; CDR3 protein: CASSPLEARADTQYF; CDR3 DNA: TGTGCCAGCAGCCCGCTAGAAGCTAGGGCAGATACGCAGTATTTT
D gene: TRBD1; clone size: few; J gene: TRBJ2-7; V gene: TRBV20-1; CDR3 protein: CSARGSRDRYEQYF; CDR3 DNA: TGCAGTGCTAGAGGGAGTAGGGACAGGTACGAGCAGTACTTC
D gene: -; clone size: -; J gene: TRBJ2-3; V gene: TRBV5-1; CDR3 protein: CASTDPQGSDTQYF; CDR3 DNA: TGCGCCAGCACCGACCCTCAGGGTTCAGATACGCAGTATTTT
D gene: -; clone size: few; J gene: TRBJ2-3; V gene: TRBV4-2; CDR3 protein: CASSPGSSTDTQYF; CDR3 DNA: TGTGCCAGCAGCCCCGGTTCTAGCACAGATACGCAGTATTTT
D gene: -; clone size: -; J gene: TRBJ2-6; V gene: TRBV19; CDR3 protein: CATQRISGANVLTF; CDR3 DNA: TGTGCCACCCAAAGGATTTCTGGGGCCAACGTCCTGACTTTC
D gene: TRBD1; clone size: -; J gene: TRBJ2-5; V gene: TRBV4-3; CDR3 protein: CASSPGTGAAETQYF; CDR3 DNA: TGCGCCAGCAGCCCCGGGACAGGGGCGGCAGAGACCCAGTACTTC
D gene: -; clone size: many; J gene: TRBJ2-7; V gene: TRBV6-1; CDR3 protein: CASGRDITYEQYF; CDR3 DNA: TGTGCCAGCGGTCGGGACATCACCTACGAGCAGTACTTC
D gene: TRBD2; clone size: many; J gene: TRBJ2-1; V gene: TRBV27; CDR3 protein: CASRGLAGGSYNEQFF; CDR3 DNA: TGTGCCAGCAGGGGACTAGCGGGGGGCTCCTACAATGAGCAGTTCTTC
D gene: -; clone size: many; J gene: TRBJ2-3; V gene: TRBV6-1; CDR3 protein: CASSYTPTRDTQYF; CDR3 DNA: TGTGCCAGCAGTTATACCCCTACTCGGGATACGCAGTATTTT
D gene: TRBD1; clone size: many; J gene: TRBJ1-2; V gene: TRBV27; CDR3 protein: CASSYGTGNGYTF; CDR3 DNA: TGTGCCAGCAGTTATGGGACAGGGAACGGCTACACCTTC
D gene: -; clone size: -; J gene: TRBJ2-7; V gene: TRBV18; CDR3 protein: CASSPQGGAASYEQYF; CDR3 DNA: TGTGCCAGCTCACCCCAGGGGGGGGCCGCCTCCTACGAGCAGTACTTC
D gene: -; clone size: -; J gene: TRBJ2-7; V gene: TRBV7-3; CDR3 protein: CASSFTSLGEQYF; CDR3 DNA: TGTGCCAGCAGCTTTACGTCCCTAGGCGAGCAGTACTTC
D gene: TRBD2; clone size: -; J gene: TRBJ2-3; V gene: TRBV28; CDR3 protein: CASTGTSVITDTQYF; CDR3 DNA: TGTGCCAGCACCGGGACTAGCGTAATCACAGATACGCAGTATTTT
D gene: TRBD2; clone size: -; J gene: TRBJ2-3; V gene: TRBV27; CDR3 protein: CASSSLEAGVVDTQYF; CDR3 DNA: TGTGCCAGCAGTTCCCTGGAAGCGGGAGTGGTAGATACGCAGTATTTT
D gene: -; clone size: -; J gene: TRBJ2-7; V gene: TRBV19; CDR3 protein: CASSIASESYEQYF; CDR3 DNA: TGTGCCAGTAGTATAGCGAGCGAGAGCTACGAGCAGTACTTC
D gene: TRBD1; clone size: few; J gene: TRBJ1-3; V gene: TRBV7-9; CDR3 protein: CASSLVGDRTSSGNTIYF; CDR3 DNA: TGTGCCAGCAGCTTAGTTGGGGACAGAACCTCCTCTGGAAACACCATATATTTT